This entry features one T cell receptor (beta chain) sequence. This entry comes from a study of technical replicates of blood from a handful of donors. TCRdb's table, derived via immunoSEQ multiplex PCR, lists solely in-frame clones and lacks some. The repertoire includes over 80,000 clones, roughly 96% of them detected once, and approximately 0.33% sits in the top ten. Per the germline V gene, CDR1 is SGHTA and CDR2 is FQGTGA. Deletions cut 2 bases from V and 2 bases from J, with 12 bases between. The CDR3 runs 15 residues. The origin of this receptor is a human donor in good health. The rearrangement joins TRBV7-3 to TRBJ1-1; D perhaps matches TRBD1 (5 bases). The sequencing input was T cells isolated from PBMCs. The CDR3 DNA sequence: TGTGCCAGCAGCTTATCCTCGACAGTAAACACTGAAGCTTTCTTT. Protein: CASSLSSTVNTEAFF.